This T cell receptor (beta chain) is drawn from a study of shared clonotypes between healthy human individuals. Study context: The composition of the donors was two women and a few men aged 18 to 49.

Each sorted subset replicate got 200 ng genomic DNA, 30,000 or so genomes. Generated by immunoSEQ multiplex PCR, the TCRdb table keeps only in-frame clones and is missing some. The data hold roughly 330,000 clones, with around 67% observed a single time. Caucasian adults living in Nashville, Tennessee, provided all samples. Study findings and constraints: Sampling involved blood alone; tissue repertoires likely differ.

A note on this clone: Its matching antigen is unknown.

This TCR came from a man younger than 45 in good health. What was sequenced was memory CD4+ T cells sorted from blood. Indicated subset: CD45RA-negative fraction.

The CDR3 DNA sequence: TGTGCCAGCTGGGACAGGGGAGGGAATGAGCAGTTCTTC. This sequence encodes CASWDRGGNEQFF. This chain uses TRBV2 with TRBJ2-1; 10 nucleotides line up with TRBD1. V was clipped by 8 bases and J by 7 bases; unmatched bases: 5. This CDR3 contains 13 residues. Germline CDR1 reads SNHLY; CDR2 reads FYNNEI.